The rows below give T cell receptor beta chains drawn from one sample of a study of T cells in tuberculosis. Libraries were prepared by immunoSEQ multiplex PCR; TCRdb keeps only in-frame clonotypes and omits some of them. The sample holds fewer than 40,000 clones; around 97% are singletons and the top ten take approximately 6.3%. The source material was PBMCs. The source of these receptors is a donor between 10 and 29 years old with latent tuberculosis or without tuberculosis infection. Each CDR3 is given with its conserved first and last residue. Fields, in order: V gene, clone size, J gene, CDR3 length, D gene, CDR3 protein, CDR3 DNA. A D gene is named only where the DNA matches it firmly. A row's size may be missing; if present it is once, few, many or a size class.

V gene: TRBV18
clone size: -
J gene: TRBJ2-7
CDR3 length: 15
D gene: TRBD2
CDR3 protein: CASSRTSGNTYEQYF
CDR3 DNA: TGTGCCAGCTCTCGGACTAGCGGGAATACCTACGAGCAGTACTTC

V gene: TRBV25-1
clone size: once
J gene: TRBJ1-2
CDR3 length: 12
D gene: -
CDR3 protein: CASSGQVSGYTF
CDR3 DNA: TGTGCCAGCAGTGGACAGGTCAGCGGCTACACCTTC

V gene: TRBV5-1
clone size: -
J gene: TRBJ2-7
CDR3 length: 12
D gene: TRBD1
CDR3 protein: CASSPTGAEQYF
CDR3 DNA: TGCGCCAGCAGCCCGACAGGGGCCGAGCAGTACTTC

V gene: TRBV5-8
clone size: -
J gene: TRBJ2-1
CDR3 length: 15
D gene: TRBD1
CDR3 protein: CASRAGTVLKNEQFF
CDR3 DNA: TGTGCCAGCAGGGCCGGGACAGTTTTAAAGAATGAGCAGTTCTTC

V gene: TRBV19
clone size: once
J gene: TRBJ1-2
CDR3 length: 15
D gene: -
CDR3 protein: CASSNTGNSNYGYTF
CDR3 DNA: TGTGCCAGTAGTAATACAGGGAATTCTAACTATGGCTACACCTTC

V gene: TRBV18
clone size: once
J gene: TRBJ1-1
CDR3 length: 14
D gene: TRBD1
CDR3 protein: CASSTNRGDTEAFF
CDR3 DNA: TGTGCCAGCTCAACTAACAGGGGTGACACTGAAGCTTTCTTT

V gene: TRBV29-1
clone size: -
J gene: TRBJ2-5
CDR3 length: 17
D gene: TRBD1
CDR3 protein: CSASLGRTGVGEETQYF
CDR3 DNA: TGCAGCGCCTCCTTGGGGCGGACAGGGGTTGGGGAAGAGACCCAGTACTTC

V gene: TRBV2
clone size: -
J gene: TRBJ1-2
CDR3 length: 11
D gene: -
CDR3 protein: CASRVGQGYTF
CDR3 DNA: TGTGCCAGCAGGGTGGGGCAAGGCTACACCTTC

V gene: TRBV5-1
clone size: -
J gene: TRBJ2-1
CDR3 length: 15
D gene: TRBD2
CDR3 protein: CASSIGTSGGNEQFF
CDR3 DNA: TGCGCCAGCAGCATAGGGACTAGCGGTGGTAATGAGCAGTTCTTC

V gene: TRBV4-1
clone size: -
J gene: TRBJ2-1
CDR3 length: 19
D gene: TRBD2
CDR3 protein: CASSQRFLAQRESYNEQFF
CDR3 DNA: TGCGCCAGCAGCCAAAGATTCCTGGCCCAGCGGGAATCCTACAATGAGCAGTTCTTC

V gene: TRBV4-1
clone size: -
J gene: TRBJ2-2
CDR3 length: 18
D gene: TRBD2
CDR3 protein: CASSQAPLTSGNTGELFF
CDR3 DNA: TGCGCCAGCAGCCAAGCTCCACTGACTAGCGGGAACACCGGGGAGCTGTTTTTT

V gene: TRBV11-3
clone size: -
J gene: TRBJ2-7
CDR3 length: 14
D gene: TRBD1
CDR3 protein: CASSLGDSSYEQYF
CDR3 DNA: TGTGCCAGCAGCTTAGGGGACAGCTCCTACGAGCAGTACTTC

V gene: TRBV2
clone size: -
J gene: TRBJ1-1
CDR3 length: 13
D gene: -
CDR3 protein: CASMRVTNTEAFF
CDR3 DNA: TGTGCCAGCATGCGGGTAACGAACACTGAAGCTTTCTTT

V gene: TRBV2
clone size: once
J gene: TRBJ1-2
CDR3 length: 14
D gene: TRBD1
CDR3 protein: CASGDGQGNRGYTF
CDR3 DNA: TGTGCCAGCGGGGATGGACAGGGCAATCGAGGCTACACCTTC

V gene: TRBV10-3
clone size: -
J gene: TRBJ1-2
CDR3 length: 13
D gene: -
CDR3 protein: CAISEVQDYGYTF
CDR3 DNA: TGTGCCATCAGTGAAGTACAAGACTATGGCTACACCTTC

V gene: TRBV4-2
clone size: -
J gene: TRBJ2-1
CDR3 length: 14
D gene: -
CDR3 protein: CASSQALRGGEQFF
CDR3 DNA: TGTGCCAGCAGCCAAGCTCTTCGAGGAGGTGAGCAGTTCTTC

V gene: TRBV5-1
clone size: once
J gene: TRBJ1-3
CDR3 length: 15
D gene: TRBD1
CDR3 protein: CASSPGQGTGNTIYF
CDR3 DNA: TGCGCCAGCAGCCCCGGACAGGGAACTGGAAACACCATATATTTT

V gene: TRBV29-1
clone size: -
J gene: TRBJ2-3
CDR3 length: 16
D gene: TRBD2
CDR3 protein: CSVFTPRGGSTDTQYF
CDR3 DNA: TGCAGCGTTTTCACCCCGCGGGGGGGAAGCACAGATACGCAGTATTTT

V gene: TRBV2
clone size: -
J gene: TRBJ2-2
CDR3 length: 15
D gene: TRBD2
CDR3 protein: CASTTSGEWGGELFF
CDR3 DNA: TGTGCCAGCACAACTAGCGGGGAGTGGGGCGGGGAGCTGTTTTTT

V gene: TRBV2
clone size: -
J gene: TRBJ2-5
CDR3 length: 15
D gene: -
CDR3 protein: CASSEETVYQETQYF
CDR3 DNA: TGTGCCAGCAGTGAAGAGACAGTGTACCAAGAGACCCAGTACTTC

V gene: TRBV6-1
clone size: -
J gene: TRBJ1-5
CDR3 length: 13
D gene: -
CDR3 protein: CASSQPGDQPQHF
CDR3 DNA: TGTGCCAGCAGTCAGCCAGGGGATCAGCCCCAGCATTTT

V gene: TRBV2
clone size: -
J gene: TRBJ1-1
CDR3 length: 14
D gene: -
CDR3 protein: CASSGLEMNTEAFF
CDR3 DNA: TGTGCCAGCAGTGGCCTCGAGATGAACACTGAAGCTTTCTTT

V gene: TRBV5-1
clone size: -
J gene: TRBJ2-1
CDR3 length: 15
D gene: -
CDR3 protein: CASSLGLASYNEQFF
CDR3 DNA: TGCGCCAGCAGCTTGGGGCTAGCGTCTTACAATGAGCAGTTCTTC